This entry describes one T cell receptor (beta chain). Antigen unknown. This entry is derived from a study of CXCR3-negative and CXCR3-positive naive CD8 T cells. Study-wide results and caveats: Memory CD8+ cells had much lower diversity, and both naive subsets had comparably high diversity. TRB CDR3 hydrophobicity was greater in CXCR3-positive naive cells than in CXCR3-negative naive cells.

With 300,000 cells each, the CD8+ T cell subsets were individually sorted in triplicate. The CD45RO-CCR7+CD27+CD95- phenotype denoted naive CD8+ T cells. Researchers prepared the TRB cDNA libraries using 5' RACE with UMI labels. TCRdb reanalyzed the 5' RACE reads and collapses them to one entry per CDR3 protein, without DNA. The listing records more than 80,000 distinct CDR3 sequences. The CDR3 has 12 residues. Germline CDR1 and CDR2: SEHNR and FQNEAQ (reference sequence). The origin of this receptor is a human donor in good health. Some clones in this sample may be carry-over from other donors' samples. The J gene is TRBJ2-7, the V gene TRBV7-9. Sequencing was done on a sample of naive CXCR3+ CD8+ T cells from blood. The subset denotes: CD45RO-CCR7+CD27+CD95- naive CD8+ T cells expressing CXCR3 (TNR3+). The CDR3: CASSYGSYEQYF.